Following are 5 T cell receptor beta chains from one sample sequenced in a study of metastatic and nonmetastatic thyroid tumors (dated by TCRdb to the early 2020s). The library came from PCR. The data were produced on an Illumina HiSeq 4000. TCRdb passed the public sequencing reads through fastp at Q25 and MiXCR, retaining productive beta sequences. The sample data list thousands of clones, and roughly 29% of these were observed just once. Clones ranked in the top ten supply about a fifth of the sample. No patient had received any treatment before thyroid surgery. Sequenced: tumor tissue. The receptors originated from a female donor with papillary thyroid cancer or a benign thyroid nodule (not recorded which). Some clones in this sample may be carry-over from other donors' samples.

On this clone: An end of the junction differs from the germline gene, which may be a read error. The chain has TRBV5-8 and TRBJ1-2, with 8 bases that match TRBD1. CDR1 is SGHTS and CDR2 is YDEGEE in the germline V gene. The CDR3 runs to 15 residues. The chain's CDR3 is CACSLAGQGHYGYTF. For the CDR3, the DNA is TGTGCCTGCAGCTTGGCCGGACAGGGCCACTATGGCTACACCTTC.

The V and J genes are TRBV9 and TRBJ2-2, with D perhaps assigned TRBD1 or TRBD2 (5 bases each). The germline V gene has CDR1 SGDLS and CDR2 YYNGEE. V was trimmed by 0 bases and J by 3 bases, leaving 12 bases between them. The CDR3 extends over 16 amino acids. The CDR3 here is CASSVVPGRDTGELFF. The CDR3 bases are TGTGCCAGCAGCGTAGTCCCGGGGCGGGACACCGGGGAGCTGTTTTTT. Looking up the rest from reference TRBV9 and TRBJ2-2 gives the full variable domain: DSGVTQTPKHLITATGQRVTLRCSPRSGDLSVYWYQQSLDQGLQFLIQYYNGEERAKGNILERFSAQQFPDLHSELNLSSLELGDSALYFCASSVVPGRDTGELFFGEGSRLTVL.

This clone was seen a handful of times. This sequence joins TRBV6-1 and TRBJ1-2; 10 bases are shared with TRBD1. Germline-derived CDR1 and CDR2 are MNHNS and SASEGT. This CDR3 is 16 amino acids long. After removal of 4 bases from V and 4 bases from J, the junction contained 9 bases not matched to a gene. The CDR3: CASSGTGGRRFYGYTF. As DNA, the CDR3 is TGTGCCAGCAGTGGGACAGGGGGACGACGGTTCTATGGCTACACCTTC.

This clone ranks as medium-sized (0.01 to 0.1%). This chain links TRBV20-1 with TRBJ1-1, with a tentative D call TRBD1 (5 bases). V lost 0 bases, J lost 0 bases, and 11 bases lay in between. Germline lookup yields CDR1 DFQATT and CDR2 SNEGSKA (reference sequence). The CDR3 is made up of 15 amino acids. This CDR3 reads CSARDGGALNTEAFF. In nucleotides, the CDR3 is TGCAGTGCTAGAGATGGGGGAGCCCTGAACACTGAAGCTTTCTTT.

In its sample, this clone was seen a few times. The genes are TRBV7-6 and TRBJ2-7; D gene unclear. V was trimmed by 1 base and J by 7 bases, leaving 8 bases between them. The CDR3 covers 12 residues. Germline CDR1 and CDR2: SGHVS and FNYEAQ. The CDR3, as DNA: TGTGCCAGCAGCTTAGATGACGAGGAGCAGTACTTC. The encoded protein is CASSLDDEEQYF.